These 14 T cell receptor beta chains came from one sample sequenced in a study of T cells in Graves' hyperthyroidism and ophthalmopathy. TCR beta CDR3 regions were amplified from RNA transcripts. The HTBI primer set was used in a first-round RT-PCR of the TCR CDR3. TCRdb ran MiXCR on the multiplex PCR reads and lists one entry per CDR3 protein. This sample yields about 210,000 distinct CDR3 sequences, of which about 16% are seen a single time; over 35% belongs to the top ten. Sequenced sample: blood. These receptors were collected from a man aged 35-49 years with Graves' hyperthyroidism.

This sequence joins TRBV9 and TRBJ2-1, with D perhaps matching TRBD2 (6 bases). Germline V gives CDR1 SGDLS, CDR2 YYNGEE. The CDR3 covers 16 residues. V was shortened by 4 bases and J by 1 base, with 15 bases between the two germline ends. The CDR3 sequence is CASSPRAGSSYNEQFF. DNA for the CDR3: TGTGCCAGCAGCCCTCGGGCGGGGTCTTCCTACAATGAGCAGTTCTTC. The full variable domain, its missing parts supplied by reference TRBV9 and TRBJ2-1, is DSGVTQTPKHLITATGQRVTLRCSPRSGDLSVYWYQQSLDQGLQFLIQYYNGEERAKGNILERFSAQQFPDLHSELNLSSLELGDSALYFCASSPRAGSSYNEQFFGPGTRLTVL.

This clonotype came up many times. The genes are TRBV10-3 and TRBJ2-3; D possibly corresponds to TRBD2 (6 bases). This CDR3 spans 18 amino acids. Between the trimmed V and J ends, which lost 3 bases and 0 bases, there was a span of 19 bases. CDR1 ENHRY and CDR2 SYGVKD come from the germline V gene. CDR3 amino acids: CAISDLSAGLTSTDTQYF. In DNA, the CDR3 is TGTGCCATCAGTGACCTCTCGGCGGGACTTACTAGCACAGATACGCAGTATTTT.

This clonotype has ten or more counts. The chain carries TRBV5-5 and TRBJ2-1; no clear D. The length of the CDR3 is 13 residues. V was pared by 2 bases and J by 5 bases, with 8 bases between. Germline-derived CDR1 and CDR2 are SGHKS and YYEKEE (reference sequence). The CDR3 DNA reads as TGTGCCAGCAGCTTTGGTCAGAACAATGAGCAGTTCTTC. Amino acid sequence: CASSFGQNNEQFF.

This clonotype was recorded many times. The chain recombines TRBV12-3 or TRBV12-4 with TRBJ2-7, with TRBD1 matching 7 bases. CDR3 length equals 13 residues. Germline trimming cut 4 bases from V and 1 base from J; bases unmatched to any gene: 1. This CDR3 reads CASSSGQSYEQYF. For the CDR3, the DNA is TGTGCCAGCAGTTCGGGACAGTCCTACGAGCAGTACTTC.

This clonotype was counted between two and nine times. The rearrangement uses TRBV6-6 and TRBJ2-1; D is unresolved. Trimming removed 0 bases from V and 2 bases from J, with 8 bases in between. Looked up from germline, CDR1 is MNHNY and CDR2 is SVGAGI (reference sequence). The CDR3 is 15 residues long. The CDR3 region has the DNA TGTGCCAGCAGTTACTCGGGGTCAGCCTACAATGAGCAGTTCTTC. This encodes CASSYSGSAYNEQFF.

There are many counts of this clonotype. V and J are TRBV11-3 and TRBJ2-3; D might be TRBD1 or TRBD2, each matching 5 bases. With 5 bases removed from V and 5 bases from J, the gap between germline ends came to 11 bases. CDR1 is SGHNT, CDR2 YENEEA, per germline. This CDR3 region has 13 residues. CDR3 sequence: CASSPGRQDTQYF. The CDR3 DNA reads as TGTGCCAGCAGCCCGGGACGTCAAGATACGCAGTATTTT.

This clonotype was counted ten times or more. The chain has TRBV7-3 and TRBJ2-1; 8 nucleotides agree with TRBD1. The germline CDR1 and CDR2 sequences are SGHTA and FQGTGA. The CDR3 totals 15 residues. Unmatched junction bases numbered 5, after V lost 3 bases and J lost 4 bases. This CDR3 reads CASSLGTGLYNEQFF. The CDR3, as DNA: TGTGCCAGCAGCTTGGGGACAGGTCTTTACAATGAGCAGTTCTTC.

This clonotype has more than one count but fewer than ten. The rearrangement joins TRBV4-1 to TRBJ2-2; TRBD1 or TRBD2 may be the D gene (5 bases each). The CDR3 is made up of 16 amino acids. V gave up 4 bases and J gave up 1 base, with 13 bases separating them. Germline V gives CDR1 MGHRA, CDR2 YSYEKL. The CDR3 reads CASSRQPEGNTGELFF. The CDR3 nucleotides read TGCGCCAGCAGCCGACAGCCTGAGGGGAACACCGGGGAGCTGTTTTTT.

The J gene is TRBJ1-6, the V gene TRBV30; 7 nucleotides match TRBD1. The CDR3 has 12 amino acids. CDR1 is GTSNPN, CDR2 SVGIG, per germline (reference sequence). J lost 10 bases, V lost 6 bases, and 6 bases had no gene match. CDR3 in amino acids: CACTGDRSPLHF. CDR3 DNA: TGTGCCTGCACAGGGGATCGCTCACCCCTCCACTTT.

This clonotype was seen ten or more times. The chain links TRBV7-9 to TRBJ2-1; D is possibly TRBD1 (6 bases). V shed 9 bases and J shed 7 bases, with 16 bases lying between them. Per germline, CDR1 SEHNR and CDR2 FQNEAQ (reference sequence). This CDR3 spans 13 amino acids. The CDR3 sequence is CASLAQGLNEQFF. The CDR3 DNA sequence: TGTGCCAGTTTGGCTCAGGGGTTGAATGAGCAGTTCTTC.

CDR3 nucleotides: TGTGCCAGCAGTGACGCGGGCCCCTACGAGCAGTACTTC. Amino acid sequence: CASSDAGPYEQYF. This chain connects TRBV6-1 to TRBJ2-7; D perhaps matches TRBD2 (5 bases). Trimming took 3 bases from V and 2 from J, leaving 8 bases between them. The length of the CDR3 is 13 residues. Germline loops: CDR1 MNHNS, CDR2 SASEGT.

The sample holds many counts of this clonotype. The chain joins TRBV7-6 to TRBJ2-7; no definite D call. The germline gives CDR1 SGHVS, CDR2 FNYEAQ. V was cut by 5 bases and J by 0 bases, with 14 bases left in between. The CDR3 contains 15 residues. CDR3 amino acids: CASSPAGGGSYEQYF. The CDR3, as DNA: TGTGCCAGCAGCCCGGCCGGCGGTGGCTCCTACGAGCAGTACTTC. The full variable domain, completed using reference TRBV7-6 and TRBJ2-7, is GAGVSQSPRYKVTKRGQDVALRCDPISGHVSLYWYRQALGQGPEFLTYFNYEAQQDKSGLPNDRFSAERPEGSISTLTIQRTEQRDSAMYRCASSPAGGGSYEQYFGPGTRLTVT.

CDR3 in DNA: TGTGCCAGCAGCCCAGACGGACTAGCGGGGGGGGACAATGAGCAGTTCTTC. It is translated as CASSPDGLAGGDNEQFF. V usage is TRBV9 and J usage is TRBJ2-1; 15 bases match TRBD2. V trimming: 4 bases; J trimming: 5 bases; junction bases outside the gene matches: 7. The CDR3 spans 17 residues. Germline assignment: CDR1 SGDLS and CDR2 YYNGEE. The variable domain in full, completed from reference TRBV9 and TRBJ2-1, reads DSGVTQTPKHLITATGQRVTLRCSPRSGDLSVYWYQQSLDQGLQFLIQYYNGEERAKGNILERFSAQQFPDLHSELNLSSLELGDSALYFCASSPDGLAGGDNEQFFGPGTRLTVL.

This clonotype was counted many times. This chain uses TRBV3-1 with TRBJ2-3, with 8 positions matching TRBD2. V shed 5 bases and J 0 bases; nucleotides not matched to a gene: 4. Germline values: CDR1 LGHDT, CDR2 YNNKEL (reference sequence). The length of the CDR3 is 15 residues. CDR3 amino acids: CASSKAGASTDTQYF. The CDR3 DNA is TGTGCCAGCAGCAAAGCGGGGGCTAGCACAGATACGCAGTATTTT.